This T cell receptor beta chain comes out of a study of blood T cell repertoires in COVID-19. The protocol was immunoSEQ multiplex PCR, while the TCRdb copy is restricted to in-frame clones and leaves out a portion. Of a few hundred thousand clones listed, 85% to 90% are singletons. Sample: PBMCs or T cells enriched from blood (not recorded which). The receptor was derived from a woman in her forties who had recovered from COVID-19.

CDR3 sequence: CASSQDTYTAETAFF. As DNA, the CDR3 is TGCGCCAGCAGCCAAGATACCTACACTGCGGAAACTGCTTTCTTT. The rearrangement links TRBV4-3 to TRBJ1-1; D unclear. Germline loops: CDR1 LGHNA, CDR2 YSLEER. The CDR3 totals 15 residues. Trimming stripped 0 bases from V and 11 bases from J, with 19 bases between.